The 18 T cell receptor beta chains reported below all come from one sample, sequenced in a study of T cells after posttransplantation cyclophosphamide. Libraries were prepared by immunoSEQ multiplex PCR; TCRdb keeps only in-frame clonotypes and omits some of them. The sample lists 25,000 to 35,000 clones, about 90% occurring once. Sequenced material: PBMCs. These receptors originate from a woman in her 40s with a blood cancer, CMV-positive, and with a related stem cell donor.

This rearrangement joins TRBV11-2 to TRBJ2-5, with D perhaps matching TRBD2 (5 bases). CDR1 is SGHAT, CDR2 FQNNGV, per germline. This CDR3 contains 14 residues. V was clipped by 1 base and J by 2 bases, with 8 bases between them. In nucleotides, the CDR3 is TGTGCCAGCAGCTTAGGCGGGCCACAAGAGACCCAGTACTTC. Amino acids: CASSLGGPQETQYF.

The CDR3 bases are TGTGCCAGCAGCCCAGGCGGACTAGCGGGGGGGTCGGAGCAGTTCTTC. Protein sequence: CASSPGGLAGGSEQFF. J is TRBJ2-1 and V is TRBV7-2, with 15 nucleotides matching TRBD2. Trimming took 5 bases from V and 10 from J; bases not matched to a gene: 9. This CDR3 contains 16 residues. Germline CDR1 is SGHTA and CDR2 is FQGNSA. The full variable domain, with the rest looked up from reference TRBV7-2 and TRBJ2-1, is GAGVSQSPSNKVTEKGKDVELRCDPISGHTALYWYRQSLGQGLEFLIYFQGNSAPDKSGLPSDRFSAERTGGSVSTLTIQRTQQEDSAVYLCASSPGGLAGGSEQFFGPGTRLTVL.

This clone came up a few times. CDR3 coding DNA: TGTGCCAGCAGCTTAGGGACTATTTTGGATACGCAGTATTTT. It yields the protein CASSLGTILDTQYF. J is TRBJ2-3 and V is TRBV7-9, with TRBD2 as a possible D gene (6 bases). The CDR3 sequence is 14 residues long. Looked up from germline, CDR1 is SEHNR and CDR2 is FQNEAQ (reference sequence). V lost 1 base and J lost 6, with 11 bases in between. Using reference TRBV7-9 and TRBJ2-3 for the parts outside the CDR3, the full variable domain is DTGVSQNPRHKITKRGQNVTFRCDPISEHNRLYWYRQTLGQGPEFLTYFQNEAQLEKSRLLSDRFSAERPKGSFSTLEIQRTEQGDSAMYLCASSLGTILDTQYFGPGTRLTVL.

The V gene is TRBV28, the J gene TRBJ1-5; D might be TRBD1 (5 bases). From germline, CDR1 is MDHEN and CDR2 SYDVKM. The V end lost 9 bases, the J end lost 5 bases, and 14 bases lay between the germline ends. The CDR3 consists of 13 residues. The CDR3 DNA follows: TGTGCCAGTCGAAAACGCAGGGATCAGCCCCAGCATTTT. It is translated as CASRKRRDQPQHF.

The chain links TRBV6-6 to TRBJ2-5, with 9 bases lining up with TRBD2. Germline CDR1 MNHNY, CDR2 SVGAGI (reference sequence). CDR3 length: 12 amino acids. V gave up 6 bases and J gave up 5 bases; unmatched junction bases: 1. The CDR3 bases are TGTGCCAGCAGACTAGCGGGTGAGACCCAGTACTTC. Amino acids: CASRLAGETQYF.

The V call is TRBV7-2, the J call TRBJ2-7, with D possibly TRBD2 on 6 matching bases. The V end was cut by 0 bases, the J end by 4 bases, with 7 bases between. Germline V gene sequence: CDR1 SGHTA, CDR2 FQGNSA. This CDR3 region has 13 residues. CDR3 coding DNA: TGTGCCAGCAGCTTAGCGGGGGGATACGAGCAGTACTTC. This encodes CASSLAGGYEQYF.

The genes are TRBV9 and TRBJ1-2; D gene unclear. The CDR3 runs to 14 residues. Germline CDR1 and CDR2: SGDLS and YYNGEE. V was pared by 0 bases and J by 3 bases, with 9 bases between. CDR3 amino acids: CASSVGSSDYGYTF. DNA for the CDR3: TGTGCCAGCAGCGTAGGCAGCAGCGACTATGGCTACACCTTC. Full variable domain (outside the CDR3, taken from reference TRBV9 and TRBJ1-2): DSGVTQTPKHLITATGQRVTLRCSPRSGDLSVYWYQQSLDQGLQFLIQYYNGEERAKGNILERFSAQQFPDLHSELNLSSLELGDSALYFCASSVGSSDYGYTFGSGTRLTVV.

The V gene is TRBV7-2, the J gene TRBJ1-3; the D gene is possibly TRBD1 (6 bases). Trimming removed 5 bases from V and 2 bases from J, with 25 bases in between. Germline assignment: CDR1 SGHTA and CDR2 FQGNSA. The CDR3 length is 19 residues. The DNA of the CDR3 is TGTGCCAGCAGCATGCCCAACAGGGATAGGAGGAGAACTGGAAACACCATATATTTT. It translates to CASSMPNRDRRRTGNTIYF.

This clone was detected only once. The chain is built from TRBV14 and TRBJ1-6; D ambiguous. This CDR3 has 14 residues. Trimming left V 3 bases short and J 7 bases short, with 10 bases between. In germline, CDR1 is SGHDN, CDR2 FVKESK. DNA for the CDR3: TGTGCCAGCAGCCACTTAGCGGCCAATTCACCCCTCCACTTT. Its protein product is CASSHLAANSPLHF.

The chain uses TRBV4-1 and TRBJ1-6, with a weak D call TRBD1 (5 bases). The V gene lost 2 bases and the J gene lost 10 bases, with 15 bases spanning the gap. CDR3 length: 15 amino acids. Looked up from germline, CDR1 is MGHRA and CDR2 is YSYEKL. The chain's CDR3 is CASSQRGPSGSPLHF. For the CDR3, the DNA is TGCGCCAGCAGCCAAAGGGGTCCCAGCGGGTCACCCCTCCACTTT.

The V call is TRBV4-3, the J call TRBJ2-2, with 11 bases matching TRBD1. The CDR3 is 15 residues long. The junction had 4 bases not matched to a gene; V was cut back by 5 bases and J by 5 bases. Germline V lookup: CDR1 LGHNA, CDR2 YSLEER. The CDR3 sequence: CASSGQGARTGELFF. In DNA, the CDR3 is TGCGCCAGCAGCGGACAGGGGGCGAGGACCGGGGAGCTGTTTTTT.

This chain connects TRBV4-2 to TRBJ1-2, with TRBD1 matching 7 bases. The V gene's germline CDR1 is LGHNA and CDR2 YNFKEQ. The CDR3 is 15 residues long. With 0 bases clipped from V and 4 bases from J, the junction kept 5 bases outside the gene matches. The CDR3 sequence: CASSQDTGEPYGYTF. For the CDR3, the DNA is TGTGCCAGCAGCCAAGATACAGGGGAACCCTATGGCTACACCTTC.

The chain uses TRBV19 and TRBJ1-4, with no clear D. The V gene lost 5 bases and the J gene lost 8 bases, with 18 bases spanning the gap. CDR3 length: 15 amino acids. Germline V gene lookup returns CDR1 LNHDA and CDR2 SQIVND (reference sequence). The CDR3 protein is CASSGEWSEGEKLFF. The CDR3 coding sequence is TGTGCCAGTAGTGGAGAGTGGTCAGAGGGAGAAAAACTGTTTTTT.

This clone was observed a handful of times. V and J are TRBV10-3 and TRBJ1-1; unclear D gene. Germline CDR1 is ENHRY and CDR2 is SYGVKD. The CDR3 extends over 15 amino acids. V was cut by 2 bases and J by 4 bases, with 14 bases left in between. The CDR3 DNA sequence: TGTGCCATCAGTGAGATCCGAGACGGAGGCACTGAAGCTTTCTTT. Amino acid sequence: CAISEIRDGGTEAFF.

The chain has TRBV9 and TRBJ2-7; 9 positions match TRBD1. V lost 4 bases, J lost 4 bases, and 6 bases stayed unmatched. This CDR3 is built from 14 residues. Germline V gene lookup returns CDR1 SGDLS and CDR2 YYNGEE. The CDR3 region has the DNA TGTGCCAGCAGCCCGGGACAGGGTAGGTACGAGCAGTACTTC. Protein: CASSPGQGRYEQYF.

The chain carries TRBV27 and TRBJ1-1; D call uncertain. V lost 3 bases and J 0 bases, leaving 8 bases between the germline ends. CDR3 length: 14 amino acids. Germline CDR1 MNHEY, CDR2 SMNVEV (reference sequence). CDR3 DNA sequence: TGTGCCAGCAGTTTTAGTGCCATGAACACTGAAGCTTTCTTT. Encoded protein: CASSFSAMNTEAFF.

The chain has TRBV9 and TRBJ2-1; 11 nucleotides align to TRBD2. J was trimmed by 7 bases and V by 4 bases; bases with no gene match: 19. The CDR3 has 19 amino acids. Germline V gives CDR1 SGDLS, CDR2 YYNGEE. The CDR3 DNA is TGTGCCAGCAGCCTACGCCCTCGACTAGCGGGGTCCCCTCTAAATGAGCAGTTCTTC. Translation: CASSLRPRLAGSPLNEQFF.

The chain carries TRBV19 and TRBJ2-7, with D tentatively TRBD2 (6 bases). V shed 5 bases and J shed 2 bases, with 16 bases lying between them. The CDR3 runs 15 residues. Germline values: CDR1 LNHDA, CDR2 SQIVND (reference sequence). The CDR3 sequence: CASSLSPGVTYEQYF. The DNA of the CDR3 is TGTGCCAGTAGTCTCAGTCCGGGGGTGACCTACGAGCAGTACTTC.